This T cell receptor beta chain is from a study of technical replicates of blood from a few donors. Some clones are missing from TCRdb's copy, which holds only in-frame ones; the method was immunoSEQ multiplex PCR. The sample shows around 70,000 clones, around 93% of them seen only once. V was clipped by 6 bases and J by 3 bases; unmatched bases: 8. Germline V lookup: CDR1 SGDLS, CDR2 YYNGEE. This CDR3 has 15 residues. This sequence originates from a human donor in good health. The sequenced sample consisted of T cells isolated from PBMCs. The chain has TRBV9 and TRBJ1-2; 10 bases map to TRBD1. CDR3 nucleotide sequence: TGTGCCAGCACCCCAGGGACAGGGGTGGACTATGGCTACACCTTC. This encodes CASTPGTGVDYGYTF.